A single sample gave rise to the 8 T cell receptor beta chains below, sequenced in a study of cytomegalovirus exposure and HLA in healthy donors. Primers included in the PCR were 60 Vbeta and 13 Jbeta primers. Assay used: immunoSEQ multiplex PCR; TCRdb lists only in-frame clones, some missing. The table records some 150,000 clones, over 70% of them present only once. The sequencing input was PBMCs. These receptors originate from a man under 40 in good health and CMV-seropositive.

The chain combines TRBV28 with TRBJ2-5, with D tentatively TRBD1 (6 bases). Germline V gene sequence: CDR1 MDHEN, CDR2 SYDVKM. Trimming left V 6 bases short and J 2 bases short, with 13 bases between. The CDR3 extends over 14 amino acids. CDR3 sequence: CASRDGQLQETQYF. The CDR3 nucleotides are TGTGCCAGCAGGGACGGACAGTTACAAGAGACCCAGTACTTC.

V and J are TRBV5-1 and TRBJ1-4; TRBD1 aligns across 8 bases. The germline gives CDR1 SGHRS, CDR2 YFSETQ. J gave up 7 bases and V 5 bases, and 10 bases lay outside the gene matches. The CDR3 is made up of 15 amino acids. This CDR3 is CASSFDRGGGEKLFF. Here the CDR3 DNA reads TGCGCCAGCAGTTTTGACAGGGGCGGAGGTGAAAAACTGTTTTTT.

This sequence joins TRBV28 and TRBJ1-5; D gene unclear. V was trimmed by 6 bases and J by 0 bases, leaving 6 bases between them. CDR3 length: 13 amino acids. Looked up from germline, CDR1 is MDHEN and CDR2 is SYDVKM. The CDR3 here is CASSYYSNQPQHF. In DNA, the CDR3 is TGTGCCAGCAGCTATTATAGCAATCAGCCCCAGCATTTT. Based on the CDR3 plus reference TRBV28 and TRBJ1-5, the full variable domain is DVKVTQSSRYLVKRTGEKVFLECVQDMDHENMFWYRQDPGLGLRLIYFSYDVKMKEKGDIPEGYSVSREKKERFSLILESASTNQTSMYLCASSYYSNQPQHFGDGTRLSIL.

This sequence joins TRBV5-1 and TRBJ2-3, with TRBD1 identical over 8 bases. V lost 4 bases to trimming and J lost 2 bases; unmatched junction nucleotides: 3. Germline V gives CDR1 SGHRS, CDR2 YFSETQ. This CDR3 is built from 14 residues. The CDR3 sequence: CASSQDRATDTQYF. The CDR3, as DNA: TGCGCCAGCAGCCAGGACAGGGCCACAGATACGCAGTATTTT.

J is TRBJ2-1 and V is TRBV28; D gene ambiguous. The germline gives CDR1 MDHEN, CDR2 SYDVKM. The CDR3 contains 13 residues. V was cut by 5 bases and J by 6 bases, with 11 bases left in between. CDR3 in DNA: TGTGCCAGCAGTAACCTCAACGGCAATGAGCAGTTCTTC. It specifies CASSNLNGNEQFF.

The CDR3 region is CAWSRLRGNTEAFF. The CDR3, as DNA: TGTGCCTGGAGTAGGTTGCGGGGGAACACTGAAGCTTTCTTT. The chain links TRBV30 to TRBJ1-1, with no clear D. V was cut by 2 bases and J by 1 base, with 11 bases left in between. The germline V gene has CDR1 GTSNPN and CDR2 SVGIG (reference sequence). This CDR3 has 14 residues.

The chain has TRBV18 and TRBJ1-5; no firm D call. This CDR3 has 14 amino acids. Trimming shortened V by 3 bases and J by 10 bases, and 16 bases separated the two germline ends. Germline-derived CDR1 and CDR2 are KGHSH and LQKENI. For the CDR3, the DNA is TGTGCCAGCTCACCGTCTCGGGATTCAGGACCCCAGCATTTT. Translated: CASSPSRDSGPQHF.

J is TRBJ2-2 and V is TRBV4-3; D is possibly TRBD1 (5 bases). V was clipped by 0 bases and J by 0 bases, with 11 bases between them. The CDR3 spans 17 residues. Germline CDR1 reads LGHNA; CDR2 reads YSLEER. Here the CDR3 DNA reads TGCGCCAGCAGCCAAGATGTCGACAGCGCGAACACCGGGGAGCTGTTTTTT. This codes for CASSQDVDSANTGELFF.